These 25 T cell receptor beta chains were sequenced from one sample in a study of OX40 agonist ivuxolimab in advanced cancers. Method: immunoSEQ multiplex PCR; TCRdb's copy keeps in-frame clones and lacks some. The repertoire holds about 93,000 clones, with approximately 94% as singletons. The specimen comprised CD4+ or CD8+ T cells sorted from blood, sampled in a trial of the OX40 agonist ivuxolimab. All receptors come from an adult with an advanced solid tumor such as melanoma, head and neck, liver or kidney cancer.

The V call is TRBV20-1, the J call TRBJ1-1; D is unresolved. Germline loops: CDR1 DFQATT, CDR2 SNEGSKA (reference sequence). Trimming shortened V by 4 bases and J by 8 bases, and 11 bases separated the two germline ends. The CDR3 is made up of 11 amino acids. The CDR3 DNA reads TGCAGTGCTATCGGTCGTCAAGAAGCTTTCTTT. It codes for CSAIGRQEAFF.

This CDR3 reads CASSFSAGGPKDTQYF. DNA for the CDR3: TGTGCCAGCAGTTTTAGTGCGGGGGGGCCAAAGGATACGCAGTATTTT. V gene TRBV27 combines with J gene TRBJ2-3, with 9 nucleotides matching TRBD2. The CDR3 consists of 16 residues. Unmatched junction bases numbered 10, after V lost 3 bases and J lost 6 bases. Germline V gene data show CDR1 as MNHEY and CDR2 as SMNVEV (reference sequence).

The CDR3 sequence is CASSVGGLTNEKLFF. The CDR3 nucleotides are TGTGCCAGCAGCGTAGGGGGTTTAACTAATGAAAAACTGTTTTTT. The chain uses TRBV9 and TRBJ1-4; D is undetermined. CDR1 SGDLS and CDR2 YYNGEE come from the germline V gene. CDR3 length: 15 amino acids. Trimming shortened V by 0 bases and J by 1 base, and 7 bases separated the two germline ends. Full variable domain (outside the CDR3, taken from reference TRBV9 and TRBJ1-4): DSGVTQTPKHLITATGQRVTLRCSPRSGDLSVYWYQQSLDQGLQFLIQYYNGEERAKGNILERFSAQQFPDLHSELNLSSLELGDSALYFCASSVGGLTNEKLFFGSGTQLSVL.

V is TRBV19 and J is TRBJ1-2; no clear D gene. This CDR3 has 13 amino acids. V was shortened by 2 bases and J by 6 bases, with 10 bases between the two germline ends. Germline V lookup: CDR1 LNHDA, CDR2 SQIVND (reference sequence). Written as DNA, the CDR3 is TGTGCCAGTAGTATATCGTCGGGGAATGGCTACACCTTC. Its protein product is CASSISSGNGYTF. Full variable domain (missing parts from reference TRBV19 and TRBJ1-2): DGGITQSPKYLFRKEGQNVTLSCEQNLNHDAMYWYRQDPGQGLRLIYYSQIVNDFQKGDIAEGYSVSREKKESFPLTVTSAQKNPTAFYLCASSISSGNGYTFGSGTRLTVV.

The chain links TRBV30 to TRBJ1-5, with 11 bases fitting TRBD1. From germline, CDR1 is GTSNPN and CDR2 SVGIG (reference sequence). This CDR3 region has 14 residues. After removal of 5 bases from V and 2 bases from J, the junction contained 2 bases not matched to a gene. The CDR3 loop reads CAWGTGGGNQPQHF. The CDR3 nucleotides read TGTGCCTGGGGGACAGGGGGTGGCAATCAGCCCCAGCATTTT.

The chain has TRBV11-2 and TRBJ1-3; no definite D call. V gave up 2 bases and J gave up 2 bases, with 19 bases separating them. This CDR3 is 18 amino acids long. Germline values: CDR1 SGHAT, CDR2 FQNNGV. The CDR3, as DNA: TGTGCCAGCAGCTTATGGTACCCCCCAGATGGTCCTGGAAACACCATATATTTT. The encoded protein is CASSLWYPPDGPGNTIYF.

This chain joins TRBV4-1 and TRBJ2-5; D is perhaps TRBD1 (6 bases). The V and J ends lost 1 base and 3 bases respectively, with 9 bases between them. Germline values: CDR1 MGHRA, CDR2 YSYEKL. This CDR3 spans 14 amino acids. For the CDR3, the DNA is TGCGCCAGCAGCCAAGGATACAGGGAAGAGACCCAGTACTTC. It is translated as CASSQGYREETQYF.

V is TRBV6-5 and J is TRBJ2-7, with TRBD1 as a possible D gene (5 bases). V shed 4 bases and J shed 4 bases, with 20 bases lying between them. The CDR3 is made up of 16 amino acids. Germline V gives CDR1 MNHEY, CDR2 SVGAGI. The CDR3 spells CASSLARVLSIYEQYF. CDR3 sequence (DNA): TGTGCCAGCAGTTTAGCCAGGGTACTGTCTATTTACGAGCAGTACTTC.

CDR3 bases: TGTGCCAGCAGCGCAGATTACTACGAGCAGTACTTC. It translates to CASSADYYEQYF. The gene calls are TRBV13 and TRBJ2-7; D gene unclear. Germline values: CDR1 PRHDT, CDR2 FYEKMQ (reference sequence). Trimming took 5 bases from V and 3 from J, leaving 8 bases between them. The CDR3 extends over 12 amino acids.

This rearrangement joins TRBV4-3 to TRBJ1-4; TRBD1 might be the D (5 bases). Germline V lookup: CDR1 LGHNA, CDR2 YSLEER. The germline V and J ends were trimmed by 1 base and 4 bases, with 16 bases remaining between them. This CDR3 has 17 residues. The CDR3 here is CASSQGMGGGNNEKLFF. As DNA, the CDR3 is TGCGCCAGCAGCCAAGGCATGGGGGGTGGGAATAATGAAAAACTGTTTTTT.

This chain joins TRBV5-6 and TRBJ2-7; no definite D call. Trimming took off 0 bases at V and 3 bases at J, with 4 bases between the two ends. Germline CDR1 reads SGHDT; CDR2 reads YYEEEE. This CDR3 comprises 12 residues. CDR3 protein: CASSLVGYEQYF. The CDR3 DNA reads as TGTGCCAGCAGCTTGGTAGGCTACGAGCAGTACTTC.

The chain has TRBV6-6 and TRBJ1-2; D may be TRBD1 (5 bases). The length of the CDR3 is 15 residues. Trimming removed 2 bases at V and 0 bases at J, with 10 bases between. CDR1 is MNHNY and CDR2 is SVGAGI in the germline V gene (reference sequence). CDR3 sequence: CASSYVPGANYGYTF. CDR3 nucleotides: TGTGCCAGCAGTTACGTTCCGGGGGCTAACTATGGCTACACCTTC.

V and J are TRBV7-8 and TRBJ2-1; D remains unclear. The CDR3 extends over 15 amino acids. V was cut by 1 base and J by 8 bases, with 15 bases left in between. Germline CDR1 SGHVS, CDR2 FQNEAQ. The CDR3 DNA reads TGTGCCAGCAGCTTAGTAGTAGCCCCGGGCTATGAGCAGTTCTTC. Protein: CASSLVVAPGYEQFF.

The V call is TRBV6-1, the J call TRBJ2-1; TRBD1 agrees at 8 bases. CDR1 and CDR2 from the germline V gene are MNHNS and SASEGT. Germline trimming cut 4 bases from V and 9 bases from J; bases unmatched to any gene: 8. CDR3 length: 14 amino acids. CDR3 in DNA: TGTGCCAGCAGTGGGACAGGGCCATGGGCTGAGCAGTTCTTC. It encodes CASSGTGPWAEQFF.

J is TRBJ2-1 and V is TRBV7-8; tentative D call: TRBD2 (6 bases). In germline, CDR1 is SGHVS, CDR2 FQNEAQ. The V gene lost 5 bases and the J gene lost 0 bases, with 14 bases spanning the gap. CDR3 size: 16 residues. The CDR3 reads CASSARGSSSYNEQFF. CDR3 DNA: TGTGCCAGCAGCGCCCGGGGGTCTAGCTCCTACAATGAGCAGTTCTTC.

The J gene is TRBJ2-1, the V gene TRBV2; 8 nucleotides align to TRBD2. Germline CDR1 reads SNHLY; CDR2 reads FYNNEI. With V trimmed by 6 bases and J by 6 bases, 10 bases remained unmatched. The CDR3 contains 15 residues. The CDR3 DNA reads TGTGCCAGCAGATCAAAACTAGCGGCTTTCAATGAGCAGTTCTTC. It specifies CASRSKLAAFNEQFF.

The J gene is TRBJ1-2, the V gene TRBV4-3; 9 bases line up with TRBD1. CDR1 is LGHNA and CDR2 is YSLEER in the germline V gene. V shed 4 bases and J 9 bases; nucleotides not matched to a gene: 3. The CDR3 totals 12 residues. The CDR3 sequence is CASSLGQGSYTF. Here the CDR3 DNA reads TGCGCCAGCAGCCTCGGACAGGGGAGCTACACCTTC.

V is TRBV7-6 and J is TRBJ2-7; 9 nucleotides line up with TRBD1. Germline loops: CDR1 SGHVS, CDR2 FNYEAQ. The CDR3 covers 15 residues. V lost 5 bases, J lost 3 bases, and 8 bases stayed unmatched. The CDR3 region is CASSVGQGWVYEQYF. The CDR3 nucleotides read TGTGCCAGCAGCGTGGGACAGGGATGGGTCTACGAGCAGTACTTC.

The chain has TRBV5-5 and TRBJ2-3; unclear D gene. This CDR3 spans 17 amino acids. Deletions cut 2 bases from V and 0 bases from J, with 16 bases between. Germline CDR1 is SGHKS and CDR2 is YYEKEE (reference sequence). Here the CDR3 reads CASSLAYISSSTDTQYF. CDR3 bases: TGTGCCAGCAGCTTAGCGTACATTTCCTCTAGCACAGATACGCAGTATTTT.

The CDR3 spells CASSPPGRGTEAFF. CDR3 nucleotides: TGCGCCAGCAGCCCTCCGGGGCGGGGCACTGAAGCTTTCTTT. The chain employs TRBV4-1 and TRBJ1-1, with D perhaps TRBD1 (5 bases). This CDR3 contains 14 residues. Trimming took 4 bases from V and 4 from J, leaving 13 bases between them. CDR1 and CDR2 from the germline V gene are MGHRA and YSYEKL.

The count of this clone is one. This chain joins TRBV5-1 and TRBJ1-2; 7 bases match TRBD1. Trimming removed 2 bases from V and 5 bases from J; junction bases left unmatched: 12. Germline assignment: CDR1 SGHRS and CDR2 YFSETQ. The CDR3 sequence is 16 residues long. This CDR3 is CASSFGATGKIYGYTF. The CDR3 region has the DNA TGCGCCAGCAGCTTCGGGGCGACAGGGAAAATTTATGGCTACACCTTC.

CDR3 sequence: CASSFGDDTEAFF. In nucleotides, the CDR3 is TGTGCCAGCAGCTTCGGAGACGACACTGAAGCTTTCTTT. This chain connects TRBV5-4 to TRBJ1-1; D gene uncertain. This CDR3 is 13 amino acids long. Germline lookup yields CDR1 SGHNT and CDR2 YYREEE (reference sequence). Trimming cost V 2 bases and J 3 bases, with 8 bases left between them.

V usage is TRBV29-1 and J usage is TRBJ1-1; D may be TRBD1 (5 bases). From germline, CDR1 is SQVTM and CDR2 ANQGSEA. Trimming removed 7 bases at V and 0 bases at J, with 15 bases between. The CDR3 sequence is 14 residues long. The CDR3 here is CSARGGALNTEAFF. The CDR3 DNA is TGCAGCGCCCGAGGCGGGGCCCTGAACACTGAAGCTTTCTTT.

The chain employs TRBV4-1 and TRBJ2-7; D may be TRBD1 (5 bases). Trimming stripped 0 bases from V and 5 bases from J, with 14 bases between. Looked up from germline, CDR1 is MGHRA and CDR2 is YSYEKL. The CDR3 has 15 amino acids. This CDR3 reads CASSQDRSRADEQYF. For the CDR3, the DNA is TGCGCCAGCAGCCAAGATCGGAGCAGGGCGGACGAGCAGTACTTC.

The CDR3 DNA reads TGTGCCAGCAGCCAAGGATTATACCTGAACACTGAAGCTTTCTTT. It encodes CASSQGLYLNTEAFF. V gene TRBV14 combines with J gene TRBJ1-1, with D hard to call. The ends were cut back, 1 base at V and 0 bases at J, with 9 bases in the middle. There are 15 residues in the CDR3. CDR1 SGHDN and CDR2 FVKESK come from the germline V gene.